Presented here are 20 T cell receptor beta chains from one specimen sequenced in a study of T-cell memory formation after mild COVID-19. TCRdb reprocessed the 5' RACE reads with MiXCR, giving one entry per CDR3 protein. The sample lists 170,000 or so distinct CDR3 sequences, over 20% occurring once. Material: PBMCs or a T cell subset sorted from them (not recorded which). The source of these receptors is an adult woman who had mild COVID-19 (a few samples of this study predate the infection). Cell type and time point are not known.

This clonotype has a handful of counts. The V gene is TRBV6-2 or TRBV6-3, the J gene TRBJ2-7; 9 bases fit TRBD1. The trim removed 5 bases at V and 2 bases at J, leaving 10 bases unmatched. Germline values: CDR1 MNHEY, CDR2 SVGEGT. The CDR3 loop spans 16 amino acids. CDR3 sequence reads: CASSDLLTGGPYEQYF. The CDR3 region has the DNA TGTGCCAGCAGTGACCTCCTTACAGGGGGCCCCTACGAGCAGTACTTC.

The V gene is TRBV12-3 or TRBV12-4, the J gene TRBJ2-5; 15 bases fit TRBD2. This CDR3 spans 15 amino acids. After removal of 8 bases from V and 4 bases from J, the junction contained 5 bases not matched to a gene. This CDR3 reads CASLWTSGGAETQYF. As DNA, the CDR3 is TGTGCCAGCCTGTGGACTAGCGGGGGGGCAGAGACCCAGTACTTC.

The chain's CDR3 is CASSLVGTTAYEQYF. The CDR3 DNA is TGCGCCAGCAGCTTGGTAGGGACAACCGCCTACGAGCAGTACTTC. V gene TRBV5-1 combines with J gene TRBJ2-7; a possible D gene is TRBD1 (6 bases). The V and J ends lost 0 bases and 2 bases respectively, with 12 bases between them. CDR3 length equals 15 residues. Germline CDR1 is SGHRS and CDR2 is YFSETQ. Using reference TRBV5-1 and TRBJ2-7 for the parts outside the CDR3, the full variable domain is KAGVTQTPRYLIKTRGQQVTLSCSPISGHRSVSWYQQTPGQGLQFLFEYFSETQRNKGNFPGRFSGRQFSNSRSEMNVSTLELGDSALYLCASSLVGTTAYEQYFGPGTRLTVT.

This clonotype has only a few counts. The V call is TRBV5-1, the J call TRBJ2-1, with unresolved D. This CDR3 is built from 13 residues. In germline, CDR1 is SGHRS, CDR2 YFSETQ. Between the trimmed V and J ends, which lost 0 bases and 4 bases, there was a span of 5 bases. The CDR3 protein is CASSLADYNEQFF. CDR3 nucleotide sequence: TGCGCCAGCAGCTTGGCGGATTACAATGAGCAGTTCTTC.

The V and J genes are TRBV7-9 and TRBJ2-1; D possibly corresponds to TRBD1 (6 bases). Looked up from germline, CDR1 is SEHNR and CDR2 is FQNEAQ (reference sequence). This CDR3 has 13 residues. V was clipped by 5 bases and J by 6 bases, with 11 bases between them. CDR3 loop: CASSPLGANEQFF. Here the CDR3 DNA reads TGTGCCAGCAGCCCCCTGGGGGCCAATGAGCAGTTCTTC.

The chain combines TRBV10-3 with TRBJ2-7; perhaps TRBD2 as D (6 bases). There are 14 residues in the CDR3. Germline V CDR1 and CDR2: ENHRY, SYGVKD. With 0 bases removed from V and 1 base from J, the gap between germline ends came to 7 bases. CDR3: CAISESGGSYEQYF. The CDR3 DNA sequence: TGTGCCATCAGTGAGTCGGGGGGTTCCTACGAGCAGTACTTC.

The chain's CDR3 is CASSQDVGTTEAFF. The DNA for the CDR3 is TGTGCCAGCAGCCAAGATGTAGGGACGACTGAAGCTTTCTTT. The J gene is TRBJ1-1, the V gene TRBV3-1; possibly TRBD1 for D (5 bases). This CDR3 has 14 residues. From germline, CDR1 is LGHDT and CDR2 YNNKEL (reference sequence). Between the trimmed V and J ends, which lost 0 bases and 5 bases, there was a span of 10 bases.

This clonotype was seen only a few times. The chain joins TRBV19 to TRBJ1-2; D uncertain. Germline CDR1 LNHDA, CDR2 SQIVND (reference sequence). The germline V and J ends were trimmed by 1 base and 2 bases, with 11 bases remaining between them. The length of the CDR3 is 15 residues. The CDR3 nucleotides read TGTGCCAGTAGTATAGCTGTCAGCGGGAACTATGGCTACACCTTC. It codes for CASSIAVSGNYGYTF. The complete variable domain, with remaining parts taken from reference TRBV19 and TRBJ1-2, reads DGGITQSPKYLFRKEGQNVTLSCEQNLNHDAMYWYRQDPGQGLRLIYYSQIVNDFQKGDIAEGYSVSREKKESFPLTVTSAQKNPTAFYLCASSIAVSGNYGYTFGSGTRLTVV.

The CDR3 DNA reads TGCAGTGCTAGAGACGGCTGGGGCTCCTACGAGCAGTACTTC. Translated, it gives CSARDGWGSYEQYF. The gene calls are TRBV20-1 and TRBJ2-7; D uncertain. Trimming shortened V by 0 bases and J by 0 bases, and 9 bases separated the two germline ends. The CDR3 runs 14 residues. Per germline, CDR1 DFQATT and CDR2 SNEGSKA (reference sequence).

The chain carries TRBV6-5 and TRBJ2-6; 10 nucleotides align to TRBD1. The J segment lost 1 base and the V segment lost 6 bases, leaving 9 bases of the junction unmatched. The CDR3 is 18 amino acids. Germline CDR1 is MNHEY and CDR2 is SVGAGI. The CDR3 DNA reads TGTGCCAGCAGCCAACCCGGGACAGGGGTGTCTGGGGCCAACGTCCTGACTTTC. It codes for CASSQPGTGVSGANVLTF.

The CDR3 sequence is CASSSRPGEKLFF. The DNA for the CDR3 is TGTGCCAGCAGTTCACGACCAGGGGAGAAACTGTTTTTT. The chain combines TRBV12-3 or TRBV12-4 with TRBJ1-4; perhaps TRBD1 as D (6 bases). The CDR3 covers 13 residues. V was shortened by 4 bases and J by 11 bases, with 14 bases between the two germline ends.

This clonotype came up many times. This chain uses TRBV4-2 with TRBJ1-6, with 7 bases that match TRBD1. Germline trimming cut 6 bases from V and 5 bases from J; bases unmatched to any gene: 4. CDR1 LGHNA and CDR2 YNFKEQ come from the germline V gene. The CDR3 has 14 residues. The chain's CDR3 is CASRWGTDNSPLHF. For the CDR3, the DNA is TGTGCCAGCAGATGGGGGACAGATAATTCACCCCTCCACTTT.

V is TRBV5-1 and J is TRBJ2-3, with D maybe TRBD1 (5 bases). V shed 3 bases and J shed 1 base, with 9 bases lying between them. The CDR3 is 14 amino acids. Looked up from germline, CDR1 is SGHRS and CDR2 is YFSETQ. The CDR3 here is CASSSWGRTDTQYF. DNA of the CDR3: TGCGCCAGCAGCTCGTGGGGCCGCACAGATACGCAGTATTTT.

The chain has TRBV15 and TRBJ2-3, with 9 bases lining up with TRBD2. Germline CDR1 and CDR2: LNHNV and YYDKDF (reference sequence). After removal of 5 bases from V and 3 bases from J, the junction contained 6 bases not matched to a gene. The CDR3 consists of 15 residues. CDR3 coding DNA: TGTGCCACCAGCGCCCGGACTAGCGCTACAGATACGCAGTATTTT. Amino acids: CATSARTSATDTQYF. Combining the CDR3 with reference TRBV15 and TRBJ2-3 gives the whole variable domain DAMVIQNPRYQVTQFGKPVTLSCSQTLNHNVMYWYQQKSSQAPKLLFHYYDKDFNNEADTPDNFQSRRPNTSFCFLDIRSPGLGDTAMYLCATSARTSATDTQYFGPGTRLTVL.

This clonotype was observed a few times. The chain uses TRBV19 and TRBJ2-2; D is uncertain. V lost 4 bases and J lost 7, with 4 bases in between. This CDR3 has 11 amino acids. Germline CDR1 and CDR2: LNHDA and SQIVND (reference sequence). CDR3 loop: CASSSYGELFF. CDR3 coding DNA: TGTGCCAGTAGTAGTTACGGGGAGCTGTTTTTT.

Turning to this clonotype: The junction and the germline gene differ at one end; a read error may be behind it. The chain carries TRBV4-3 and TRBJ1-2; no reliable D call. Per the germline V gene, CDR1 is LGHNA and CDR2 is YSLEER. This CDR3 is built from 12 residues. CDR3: CASSQDYAGIVF. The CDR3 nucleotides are TGCGCCAGCAGCCAAGATTATGCAGGAATAGTTTTC.

The CDR3 loop reads CASSQGQDLGLAGAVEQFF. As DNA, the CDR3 is TGCGCCAGCAGCCAAGGACAAGACCTCGGACTAGCGGGAGCGGTTGAGCAGTTCTTC. The chain carries TRBV4-3 and TRBJ2-1, with 13 bases aligning to TRBD2. The germline V gene encodes CDR1 LGHNA and CDR2 YSLEER. This CDR3 contains 19 residues. V was pared by 1 base and J by 9 bases, with 15 bases of the junction left unmatched.

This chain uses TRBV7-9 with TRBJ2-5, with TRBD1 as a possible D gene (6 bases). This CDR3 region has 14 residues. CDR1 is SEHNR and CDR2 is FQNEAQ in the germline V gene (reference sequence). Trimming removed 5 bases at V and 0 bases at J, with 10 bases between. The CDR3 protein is CASSNRDDQETQYF. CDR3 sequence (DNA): TGTGCCAGCAGCAACAGGGATGACCAAGAGACCCAGTACTTC.

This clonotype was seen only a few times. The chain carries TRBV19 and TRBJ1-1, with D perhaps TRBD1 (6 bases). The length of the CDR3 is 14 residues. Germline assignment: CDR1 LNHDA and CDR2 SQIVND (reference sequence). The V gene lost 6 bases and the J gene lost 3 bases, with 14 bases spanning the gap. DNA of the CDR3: TGTGCCAGTAGGCCCGCCGGGACACACACTGAAGCTTTCTTT. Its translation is CASRPAGTHTEAFF.

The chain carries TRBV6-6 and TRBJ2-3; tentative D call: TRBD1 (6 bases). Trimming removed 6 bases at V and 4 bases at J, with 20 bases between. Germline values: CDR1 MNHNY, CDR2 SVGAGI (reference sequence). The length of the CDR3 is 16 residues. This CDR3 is CASSYGTLERPDTQYF. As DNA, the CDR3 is TGTGCCAGCAGCTACGGGACACTCGAGAGGCCAGATACGCAGTATTTT.